This T cell receptor beta chain derives from a study of early T cells in non-severe SARS-CoV-2 infection (dated by TCRdb to the early 2020s). Study-level background: Bulk RNA from unsorted whole blood was used for TCR sequencing, so alpha and beta chains could not be paired. Here is what the overall study found, with its caveats: Matching against VDJdb was skewed toward anti-spike CD8 responses, likely underestimated virus-specific expansions, and missed private and CD4 specificities.

In this sample, this clonotype turned up many times. Its antigen is not yet known. One base away there is no much larger clone; base qualities are not given. Taken from cysteine to phenylalanine, the CDR3 has 14 residues. Kept here is only the CDR3 DNA, which spans 42 bases and is read in frame from base 1. The junction shows trimming of 6 bases on V and 0 bases on J, plus 12 bases between the germline ends. The germline V gene (reference sequence) gives CDR1 as DFQATT and CDR2 as SNEGSKA. Receptor amplification or capture employed 5' RACE. Sequencing was carried out with a NextSeq 500. Unique molecular identifiers were attached to individual cDNA molecules in the TCR library protocol so that sequencing error and PCR bias could be corrected. Both TCR alpha and beta chains were sequenced, and tight co-correlation was observed between alpha and beta sequence abundances in each sample. The paper's data handling went like this. Decombinator V4 was used to annotate TCR sequences for V gene, J gene and CDR3. Expanded TCRs were defined as changing significantly between any two time points under a Poisson model with p below 0.0001. TCR abundances were normalised to the total number of TCRs sequenced in each sample and reported as counts per million. TRAV1-2 paired with TRAJ12, TRAJ20 or TRAJ33 defined MAIT TCRs, while TRAV10 paired with TRAJ18 defined iNKT TCRs. A search of VDJdb, accessed on 1 November 2021, was run for TCRs annotated to CMV, EBV and SARS-CoV-2, with TCRs annotated for multiple antigens excluded. The public reads were reanalyzed by TCRdb: fastp trimming at Q25, MiXCR alignment, in-frame beta chains only. A single entry per CDR3 protein holds the most common genes and DNA from its merged rows. For this entry, the V and J calls and clone size follow TCRdb and not the study's own pipeline. Across this sample there are tens of thousands of distinct CDR3 sequences, with 4.7% seen only once. Of the sample, about 7.9% is held by the ten largest clones.

A case-control design nested within a healthcare worker cohort in London, UK, was used, with weekly nasopharyngeal swab PCR tests and blood sampling performed. Between 23 and 31 March 2020, the week of the UK lockdown, healthcare workers were enrolled and then followed up weekly for as long as 16 weeks. The receptor chain draws on TRBV20-1 and TRBJ2-1; the D gene assignment is ambiguous. The receptor's source is an adult who was a healthcare worker with PCR-confirmed SARS-CoV-2 infection or an uninfected control (not recorded which). The sequenced sample consisted of whole blood. In nucleotides, the sequence is TGCAGTGCGACAAAAGACGTCTCCTACAATGAGCAGTTCTTC. It specifies CSATKDVSYNEQFF.